The rows below give T cell receptor beta chains drawn from one sample of a study of cytomegalovirus exposure and HLA in healthy donors. Generated by immunoSEQ multiplex PCR, the TCRdb table keeps only in-frame clones and is missing some. The sample includes some 150,000 clones, less than 90% of them seen just once. The sequenced sample consisted of PBMCs. The receptor source for this set is a man between 18 and 29 years old in good health and CMV-seropositive. The conserved cysteine and the conserved F or W are not part of the CDR3 here. Fields, in order: J gene, V gene, CDR3 protein.

J: TRBJ2-7
V: TRBV6-5
CDR3: ASSARQGVSYEQY

J: TRBJ1-2
V: TRBV6-5
CDR3: ASSFIRQGEMGYT

J: TRBJ2-1
V: TRBV27
CDR3: ARVQGNEECNEQF

J: TRBJ1-2
V: TRBV7-2
CDR3: ASSPSLLGQIYGYT

J: TRBJ2-7
V: TRBV11-3
CDR3: ASSRAGDRDEQY

J: TRBJ2-3
V: TRBV10-2
CDR3: ASTGVGSTDTQY

J: TRBJ2-3
V: TRBV7-9
CDR3: ASSFRLAGAERDTQY

J: TRBJ2-7
V: TRBV6-5
CDR3: ASSPTTPRYEQY

J: TRBJ2-7
V: TRBV5-1
CDR3: ASSLEQGAFEQY

J: TRBJ1-2
V: TRBV6-1
CDR3: ASSVGAVEYGYT

J: TRBJ2-2
V: TRBV19
CDR3: ASSIAQPWERETGELF

J: TRBJ1-5
V: TRBV7-9
CDR3: ASSRGTGSNQPQH

J: TRBJ2-1
V: TRBV9
CDR3: ASTPPGLRGNEQF

J: TRBJ1-2
V: TRBV9
CDR3: ASSVGGGRSGYT

J: TRBJ1-4
V: TRBV5-4
CDR3: ASSQPGQGNEKLF

J: TRBJ2-1
V: TRBV5-1
CDR3: ASSSTTGTRTVNEQF

J: TRBJ1-1
V: TRBV6-1
CDR3: ASSGGTRTEAF

J: TRBJ2-7
V: TRBV7-6
CDR3: ASSSNAFGGGSYEQY

J: TRBJ2-1
V: TRBV7-8
CDR3: ASSSGQGLEF

J: TRBJ2-7
V: TRBV7-2
CDR3: ASSGRGTGGRHEQY

J: TRBJ2-5
V: TRBV11-2
CDR3: ASSLGLKETQY

J: TRBJ2-7
V: TRBV4-2
CDR3: ASSQDAGQLYEQY

J: TRBJ1-2
V: TRBV5-4
CDR3: ASSPMQGDYGYT

J: TRBJ1-5
V: TRBV19
CDR3: ASSITPIGNQPQH

J: TRBJ2-7
V: TRBV4-1
CDR3: ASSQGPGGAVYEQY

J: TRBJ2-1
V: TRBV7-9
CDR3: ASRPTSIVNEQF

J: TRBJ1-1
V: TRBV4-3
CDR3: ASSQETGGKRAF